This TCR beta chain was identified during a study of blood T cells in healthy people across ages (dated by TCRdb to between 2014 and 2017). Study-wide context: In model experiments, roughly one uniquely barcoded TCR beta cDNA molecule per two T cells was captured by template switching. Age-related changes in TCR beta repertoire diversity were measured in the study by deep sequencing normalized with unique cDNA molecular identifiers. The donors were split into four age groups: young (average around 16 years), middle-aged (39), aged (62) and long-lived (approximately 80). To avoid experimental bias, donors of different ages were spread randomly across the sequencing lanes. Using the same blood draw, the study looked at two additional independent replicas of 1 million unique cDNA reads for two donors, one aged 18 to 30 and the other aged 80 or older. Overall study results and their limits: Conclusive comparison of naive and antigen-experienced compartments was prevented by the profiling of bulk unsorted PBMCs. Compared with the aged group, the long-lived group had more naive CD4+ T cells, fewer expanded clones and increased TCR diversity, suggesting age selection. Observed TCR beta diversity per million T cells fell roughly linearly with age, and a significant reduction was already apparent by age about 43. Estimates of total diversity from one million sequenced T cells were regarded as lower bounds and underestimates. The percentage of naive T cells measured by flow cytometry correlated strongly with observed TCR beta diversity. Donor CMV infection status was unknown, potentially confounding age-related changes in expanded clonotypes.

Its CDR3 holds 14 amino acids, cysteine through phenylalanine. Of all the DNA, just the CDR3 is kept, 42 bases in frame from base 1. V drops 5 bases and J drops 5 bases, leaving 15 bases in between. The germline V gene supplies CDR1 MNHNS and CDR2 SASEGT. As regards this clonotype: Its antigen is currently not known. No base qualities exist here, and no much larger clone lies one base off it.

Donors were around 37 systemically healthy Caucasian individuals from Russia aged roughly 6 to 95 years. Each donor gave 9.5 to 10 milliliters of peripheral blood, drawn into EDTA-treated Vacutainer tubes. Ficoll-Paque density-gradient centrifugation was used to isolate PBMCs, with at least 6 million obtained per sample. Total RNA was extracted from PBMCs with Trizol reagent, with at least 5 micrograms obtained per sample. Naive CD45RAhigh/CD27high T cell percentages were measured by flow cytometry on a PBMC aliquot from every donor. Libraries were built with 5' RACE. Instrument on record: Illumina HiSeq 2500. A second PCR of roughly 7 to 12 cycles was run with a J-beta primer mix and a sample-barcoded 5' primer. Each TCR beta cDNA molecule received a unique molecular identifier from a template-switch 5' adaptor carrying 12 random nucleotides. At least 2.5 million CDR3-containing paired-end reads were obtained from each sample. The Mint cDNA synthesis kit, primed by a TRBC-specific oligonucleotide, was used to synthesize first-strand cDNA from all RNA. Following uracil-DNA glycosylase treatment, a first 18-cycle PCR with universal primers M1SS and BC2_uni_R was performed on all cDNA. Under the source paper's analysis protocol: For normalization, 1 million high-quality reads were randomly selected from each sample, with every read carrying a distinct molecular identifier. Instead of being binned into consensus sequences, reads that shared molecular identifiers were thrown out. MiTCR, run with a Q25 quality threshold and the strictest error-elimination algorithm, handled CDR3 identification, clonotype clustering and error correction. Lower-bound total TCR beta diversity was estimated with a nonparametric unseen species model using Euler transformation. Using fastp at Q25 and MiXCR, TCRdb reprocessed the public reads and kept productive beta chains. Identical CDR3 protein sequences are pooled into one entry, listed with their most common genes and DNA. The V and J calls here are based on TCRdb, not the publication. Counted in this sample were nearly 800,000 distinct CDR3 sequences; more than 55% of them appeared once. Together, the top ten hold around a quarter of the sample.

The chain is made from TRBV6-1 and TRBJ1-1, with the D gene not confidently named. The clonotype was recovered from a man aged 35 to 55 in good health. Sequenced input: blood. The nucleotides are TGTGCCAGCAGTCCCCGGGAAACGGGGACTGAAGCTTTCTTT. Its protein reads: CASSPRETGTEAFF.